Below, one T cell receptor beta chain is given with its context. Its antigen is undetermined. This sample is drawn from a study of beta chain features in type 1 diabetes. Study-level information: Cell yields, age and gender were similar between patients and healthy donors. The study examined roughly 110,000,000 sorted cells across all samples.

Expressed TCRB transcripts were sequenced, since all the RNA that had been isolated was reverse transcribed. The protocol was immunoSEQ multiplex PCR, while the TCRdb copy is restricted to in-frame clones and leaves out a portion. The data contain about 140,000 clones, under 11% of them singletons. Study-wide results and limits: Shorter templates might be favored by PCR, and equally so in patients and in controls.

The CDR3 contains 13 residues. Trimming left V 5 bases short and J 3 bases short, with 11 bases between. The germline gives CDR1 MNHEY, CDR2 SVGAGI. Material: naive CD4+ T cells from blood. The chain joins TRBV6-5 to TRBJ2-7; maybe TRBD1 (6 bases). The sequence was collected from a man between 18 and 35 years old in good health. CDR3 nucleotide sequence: TGTGCCAGCAGTGAGGGACACTACTACGAGCAGTACTTC. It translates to CASSEGHYYEQYF.